These T cell receptor beta chains were read from a single sample in a study of T cell responses to AZD1222 COVID-19 vaccine. Some clones are missing from TCRdb's copy, which holds only in-frame ones; the method was immunoSEQ multiplex PCR. The sample contains around 80,000 clones, approximately 90% of which appear only once. The sequenced sample was peripheral blood, obtained on day 0 of AZD1222 vaccination. The origin of the receptors is an adult in good health. The CDR3 runs from the conserved cysteine through the conserved F or W. Each record gives: CDR3 protein, V gene, J gene.

CDR3: CASSILFGEASLSYGYTF
V: TRBV19
J: TRBJ1-2

CDR3: CASSYSILRIEKLFF
V: TRBV6-5
J: TRBJ1-4

CDR3: CASNGAGSSNQPQHF
V: TRBV28
J: TRBJ1-5

CDR3: CASSPQSEGTEAFF
V: TRBV7-9
J: TRBJ1-1

CDR3: CASSLVAGGQETQYF
V: TRBV11-2
J: TRBJ2-5

CDR3: CASSQGSFHDGGGSNEQFF
V: TRBV4-1
J: TRBJ2-1

CDR3: CASRLTGNNEQFF
V: TRBV10-1
J: TRBJ2-1

CDR3: CASSRGDGYTF
V: TRBV3-1/TRBV3-2
J: TRBJ1-2

CDR3: CASSISGGQYNQPQHF
V: TRBV19
J: TRBJ1-5

CDR3: CASSSAGGRGQEKLFF
V: TRBV27
J: TRBJ1-4

CDR3: CASSLDSRQDVNQPQHF
V: TRBV5-1
J: TRBJ1-5

CDR3: CATSLFGTRDTGELFF
V: TRBV5-1
J: TRBJ2-2

CDR3: CSVRGTGDQPQHF
V: TRBV29-1
J: TRBJ1-5

CDR3: CSARVYEQYF
V: TRBV20-1
J: TRBJ2-7

CDR3: CASDTGQRYGYTF
V: TRBV19
J: TRBJ1-2

CDR3: CAISGGVGETQYF
V: TRBV10-3
J: TRBJ2-5

CDR3: CASSQEGGSYNSPLHF
V: TRBV4-1
J: TRBJ1-6

CDR3: CASSPGLGGSYNEQFF
V: TRBV19
J: TRBJ2-1

CDR3: CASSVGGETFEKLFF
V: TRBV9
J: TRBJ1-4

CDR3: CASSPGQGAGNTIYF
V: TRBV5-1
J: TRBJ1-3

CDR3: CASSQDTRQQNSPLHF
V: TRBV4-2
J: TRBJ1-6

CDR3: CASSLRSSDGYTF
V: TRBV7-9
J: TRBJ1-2

CDR3: CASGAGGSGNTIYF
V: TRBV7-9
J: TRBJ1-3

CDR3: CASSPPSGLNNEQFF
V: TRBV7-6
J: TRBJ2-1

CDR3: CASSLLRGAKNIQYF
V: TRBV28
J: TRBJ2-4

CDR3: CASSNTGTGGTEAFF
V: TRBV28
J: TRBJ1-1

CDR3: CAITPGSHTDTQYF
V: TRBV2
J: TRBJ2-3

CDR3: CASRDGAGELFF
V: TRBV6-5
J: TRBJ2-2

CDR3: CASSQKGTLHEQFF
V: TRBV5-4
J: TRBJ2-1

CDR3: CASSSPDRPIQYF
V: TRBV6-5
J: TRBJ2-4

CDR3: CASSQDLGAWQPQHF
V: TRBV3-1/TRBV3-2
J: TRBJ1-5

CDR3: CASSPGVATNEKLFF
V: TRBV7-6
J: TRBJ1-4

CDR3: CASTTNRANLFF
V: TRBV7-9
J: TRBJ2-2

CDR3: CASSLDPGVITSGQYF
V: TRBV7-9
J: TRBJ2-7

CDR3: CASSTAGTAADTQYF
V: TRBV5-4
J: TRBJ2-3

CDR3: CASSLGGKMWAFF
V: TRBV6-2/TRBV6-3
J: TRBJ1-1

CDR3: CASNAEYNEQFF
V: TRBV6-5
J: TRBJ2-1

CDR3: CASGPSGRVETQYF
V: TRBV2
J: TRBJ2-5

CDR3: CATAPRLNTEAFF
V: TRBV11-2
J: TRBJ1-1

CDR3: CASSLGTETNYGYTF
V: TRBV5-1
J: TRBJ1-2

CDR3: CASSLQGAEAFF
V: TRBV28
J: TRBJ1-1

CDR3: CASSPVSTGELFF
V: TRBV14
J: TRBJ2-2

CDR3: CASSPTGQGGNTIYF
V: TRBV25-1
J: TRBJ1-3

CDR3: CASSQDGQGIQYF
V: TRBV4-1
J: TRBJ2-4

CDR3: CASTVSGVNTEAFF
V: TRBV5-1
J: TRBJ1-1

CDR3: CASSQTTGGRNTIYF
V: TRBV4-1
J: TRBJ1-3

CDR3: CASSLQLTSGSYNEQFF
V: TRBV3-1/TRBV3-2
J: TRBJ2-1

CDR3: CASSHQLALSYEQYF
V: TRBV4-1
J: TRBJ2-7

CDR3: CASSFLADPPGYEQYF
V: TRBV5-1
J: TRBJ2-7

CDR3: CASRLTGGHSPLHF
V: TRBV6-5
J: TRBJ1-6

CDR3: CATSPSTGELFF
V: TRBV12-3/TRBV12-4
J: TRBJ2-2

CDR3: CASSLPRGELFF
V: TRBV12-3/TRBV12-4
J: TRBJ2-2